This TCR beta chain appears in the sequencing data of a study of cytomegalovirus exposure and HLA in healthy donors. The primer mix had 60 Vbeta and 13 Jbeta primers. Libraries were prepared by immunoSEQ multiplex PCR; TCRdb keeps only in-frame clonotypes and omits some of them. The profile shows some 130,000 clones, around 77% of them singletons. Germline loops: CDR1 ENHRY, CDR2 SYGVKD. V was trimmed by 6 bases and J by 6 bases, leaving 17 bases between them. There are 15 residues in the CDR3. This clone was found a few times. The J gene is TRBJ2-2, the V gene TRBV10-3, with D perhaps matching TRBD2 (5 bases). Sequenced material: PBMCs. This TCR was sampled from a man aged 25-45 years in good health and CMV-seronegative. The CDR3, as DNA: TGTGCCATCAGCTCTGTAGCGAGTCACGCCGGGGAGCTGTTTTTT. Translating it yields CAISSVASHAGELFF.